This T cell receptor (beta chain) was recovered during a study of blood T cell repertoires in COVID-19 (TCRdb year 2020). About the full investigation: Collaborator samples came from the United States, Italy and Spain and covered acute and convalescent phases of COVID-19. Where available, HLA class I and class II types were obtained from metadata supplied by the sample provider rather than from assay-based typing. The sample metadata nearly always contained a de-identified subject ID, COVID-19 status, age in years and sex. Samples were obtained from the ongoing ImmuneRACE study (first 160 participants) and from 1,254 subjects provided by 6 global collaborators. The material from the prospective study consisted of cDNA or gDNA derived from T cells, B-cell-depleted T cells, or PBMCs. Deeply sampled blood TCRbeta repertoires from subjects exposed to, actively infected with, or recovered from COVID-19 were included in the dataset. The repertoires were released in a freely available public database intended as a resource for research on the immune response to SARS-CoV-2. Study-wide findings and limitations: How much clinical and demographic metadata was included differed by source and by participant, and the metadata was provided uncurated.

TCRbeta CDR3 regions were amplified from genomic DNA using the immunoSEQ Assay, a bias-controlled multiplex PCR. Per the original workflow: Nucleated cell counts per sample were estimated from amplification of reference gene primers within the assay. To quantify the absolute abundance of each unique TCRbeta CDR3 rearrangement, sequence reads were collapsed and filtered. For each sample, productive Simpson clonality was calculated by taking the square root of Simpson's diversity index across productive rearrangements. TCRdb mirrors the immuneACCESS table, restricted to in-frame sequences. Some clones are absent from its copies; in checked studies, under half trace to an unresolved V gene, and the reason for the others is unknown. That table gives V, J and clone size, and the DNA gave D and trimming. This sample comprises 300,000 to 450,000 clones, more than 65% of them detected only once. About 1% of the sample belongs to the ten largest clones.

On this clone: Its antigen has not been determined. Per-nucleotide qualities are absent, and no much larger clonotype sits a single base away.

The junction carries 19 bases between V and J, which are trimmed by 7 bases and 1 base respectively. Including cysteine and phenylalanine, the CDR3 has 16 amino acids. Only the CDR3 DNA is retained, 48 bases long and in frame from the first base. Taken from the germline V gene, the CDR1 and CDR2 loops are SGHRS and YFSETQ. Whole blood was collected in K2EDTA tubes by collaborating institutions according to the institutions' own protocols. For TCRbeta analysis, collaborators shipped samples in one of three forms: frozen whole blood, isolated PBMCs, or DNA extracted from either of those sample types. The chain is made from TRBV5-1 and TRBJ2-3; the D gene is unclear. The clonotype comes from a human donor with acute or convalescent COVID-19. The donor label of this sample is uncertain. Material: peripheral blood. The DNA sequence follows: TGCGCCAGCGCTCCTCACCCCCCGAGTGGCACAGATACGCAGTATTTT. Its translation reads: CASAPHPPSGTDTQYF.